These T cell receptor beta chains were read from a single sample in a study of shared T cell receptors in the human thymus. The assay was immunoSEQ multiplex PCR, and TCRdb's table has in-frame clones only and misses some. The sample comprises more than 550,000 clones, 70% to 90% of which are singletons, and around 0.0099% rests with the top ten. The same sample was also studied in work on human thymus T cells.

Sequences were obtained from thymocytes. These receptors were collected from a girl under two years old with a congenital heart defect. CDR3s include the opening cysteine and the closing phenylalanine or tryptophan. D genes are given only for firm matches. Clone size is given for some rows only: seen once, a few or many times, or a class if the clone is expanded.

V gene: TRBV25-1
D gene: -
clone size: -
J gene: TRBJ1-2
CDR3 protein: CASSEAYGYTF
CDR3 DNA: TGTGCCAGCAGTGAGGCCTATGGCTACACCTTC

V gene: TRBV5-4
D gene: -
clone size: -
J gene: TRBJ1-2
CDR3 protein: CASSTHVRQIPNYGYTF
CDR3 DNA: TGTGCCAGCAGCACCCACGTAAGACAGATCCCTAACTATGGCTACACCTTC

V gene: TRBV25-1
D gene: TRBD1
clone size: -
J gene: TRBJ1-2
CDR3 protein: CASSEYILGGGYGYTF
CDR3 DNA: TGTGCCAGCAGTGAATATATTCTAGGGGGCGGCTATGGCTACACCTTC

V gene: TRBV4-1
D gene: TRBD2
clone size: -
J gene: TRBJ2-1
CDR3 protein: CASSQSLAGGRNEQFF
CDR3 DNA: TGCGCCAGCAGCCAAAGCCTAGCGGGGGGGCGGAATGAGCAGTTCTTC

V gene: TRBV15
D gene: -
clone size: once
J gene: TRBJ1-1
CDR3 protein: CATSYPYGGQNTEAFF
CDR3 DNA: TGTGCCACCAGTTACCCTTACGGGGGTCAGAACACTGAAGCTTTCTTT

V gene: TRBV6-5
D gene: TRBD1
clone size: once
J gene: TRBJ1-3
CDR3 protein: CASSYGQGGSGNTIYF
CDR3 DNA: TGTGCCAGCAGTTACGGACAGGGAGGCTCTGGAAACACCATATATTTT

V gene: TRBV7-6
D gene: TRBD2
clone size: -
J gene: TRBJ2-3
CDR3 protein: CASSGPRHPGLAKAPTDTQYF
CDR3 DNA: TGTGCCAGCAGCGGGCCACGGCACCCGGGACTAGCGAAGGCCCCCACAGATACGCAGTATTTT

V gene: TRBV7-2
D gene: -
clone size: few
J gene: TRBJ1-2
CDR3 protein: CASSSAGTAQDGYTF
CDR3 DNA: TGTGCCAGCAGCTCCGCGGGGACGGCGCAAGATGGCTACACCTTC

V gene: TRBV10-3
D gene: TRBD1
clone size: -
J gene: TRBJ1-1
CDR3 protein: CATSGGTEAFF
CDR3 DNA: TGTGCCACCTCAGGGGGTACTGAAGCTTTCTTT

V gene: TRBV27
D gene: TRBD1
clone size: -
J gene: TRBJ2-7
CDR3 protein: CASSGTGDGQYF
CDR3 DNA: TGTGCCAGCAGTGGGACAGGGGACGGGCAGTACTTC

V gene: TRBV6-5
D gene: TRBD1
clone size: -
J gene: TRBJ1-4
CDR3 protein: CASSSGQVREKLFF
CDR3 DNA: TGTGCCAGCAGTTCGGGACAGGTTCGTGAAAAACTGTTTTTT

V gene: TRBV19
D gene: -
clone size: few
J gene: TRBJ1-1
CDR3 protein: CASSIDCRFGDTEAFF
CDR3 DNA: TGTGCCAGTAGTATAGATTGCCGGTTCGGGGACACTGAAGCTTTCTTT

V gene: TRBV6-5
D gene: -
clone size: -
J gene: TRBJ1-1
CDR3 protein: CASTNPDYEVFF
CDR3 DNA: TGTGCCAGCACCAACCCGGACTACGAGGTTTTCTTT

V gene: TRBV27
D gene: TRBD1
clone size: -
J gene: TRBJ2-2
CDR3 protein: CASSRDRAGTGELFF
CDR3 DNA: TGTGCCAGCAGTAGAGACAGGGCCGGGACCGGGGAGCTGTTTTTT

V gene: TRBV2
D gene: -
clone size: -
J gene: TRBJ1-2
CDR3 protein: CASSVRAGGYGYTF
CDR3 DNA: TGTGCCAGCAGTGTTCGGGCGGGGGGCTATGGCTACACCTTC

V gene: TRBV5-1
D gene: TRBD1
clone size: once
J gene: TRBJ1-2
CDR3 protein: CASSLNRDRGPPHYGYTF
CDR3 DNA: TGCGCCAGCAGCTTGAACCGGGACAGGGGGCCACCCCACTATGGCTACACCTTC

V gene: TRBV4-3
D gene: -
clone size: -
J gene: TRBJ1-5
CDR3 protein: CASSQVRQANQPQHF
CDR3 DNA: TGCGCCAGCAGCCAAGTTCGACAGGCTAATCAGCCCCAGCATTTT

V gene: TRBV5-1
D gene: TRBD1
clone size: -
J gene: TRBJ1-1
CDR3 protein: CASSLGVLRRGLRKAFF
CDR3 DNA: TGCGCCAGCAGCTTGGGGGTGCTTCGCAGGGGGTTGCGGAAAGCTTTCTTT

V gene: TRBV2
D gene: -
clone size: -
J gene: TRBJ2-2
CDR3 protein: CASTQGRGDTGELFF
CDR3 DNA: TGTGCCAGCACCCAAGGTAGAGGAGACACCGGGGAGCTGTTTTTT

V gene: TRBV28
D gene: TRBD1
clone size: few
J gene: TRBJ1-4
CDR3 protein: CASSFARGPTKNEKLFF
CDR3 DNA: TGTGCCAGCAGTTTCGCCAGGGGGCCCACCAAGAATGAAAAACTGTTTTTT

V gene: TRBV2
D gene: -
clone size: -
J gene: TRBJ1-6
CDR3 protein: CASSEAPGKGLVSPLHF
CDR3 DNA: TGTGCCAGCAGTGAAGCCCCAGGGAAAGGTTTAGTGTCACCCCTCCACTTT

V gene: TRBV25-1
D gene: TRBD2
clone size: -
J gene: TRBJ2-5
CDR3 protein: CASRRGGETQYF
CDR3 DNA: TGTGCCAGCAGGCGGGGGGGCGAGACCCAGTACTTC

V gene: TRBV29-1
D gene: -
clone size: -
J gene: TRBJ1-2
CDR3 protein: CSVERGREHYGYTF
CDR3 DNA: TGCAGCGTCGAACGTGGGAGGGAGCACTATGGCTACACCTTC

V gene: TRBV15
D gene: TRBD1
clone size: -
J gene: TRBJ1-5
CDR3 protein: CATSFRGQGKIGDQPQHF
CDR3 DNA: TGTGCCACCAGCTTCAGAGGACAGGGGAAAATAGGGGATCAGCCCCAGCATTTT

V gene: TRBV5-1
D gene: -
clone size: -
J gene: TRBJ1-2
CDR3 protein: CASSSQGRYGYTF
CDR3 DNA: TGCGCCAGCAGCTCACAGGGCCGATATGGCTACACCTTC

V gene: TRBV21-1
D gene: -
clone size: -
J gene: TRBJ1-3
CDR3 protein: CASSKMGVPSDTIYF
CDR3 DNA: TGTGCCAGCAGCAAAATGGGAGTGCCGTCGGACACCATATATTTT

V gene: TRBV7-2
D gene: TRBD2
clone size: -
J gene: TRBJ2-2
CDR3 protein: CASSFLGLAGVNTGELFF
CDR3 DNA: TGTGCCAGCAGCTTCCTCGGACTAGCGGGTGTCAACACCGGGGAGCTGTTTTTT

V gene: TRBV5-8
D gene: -
clone size: -
J gene: TRBJ2-2
CDR3 protein: CASSSGEGHGHTGELFF
CDR3 DNA: TGTGCCAGCAGCTCGGGTGAGGGCCACGGGCACACCGGGGAGCTGTTTTTT

V gene: TRBV5-1
D gene: -
clone size: -
J gene: TRBJ2-7
CDR3 protein: CASSLETPTYEQYF
CDR3 DNA: TGCGCCAGCAGCTTGGAGACACCCACCTACGAGCAGTACTTC

V gene: TRBV7-2
D gene: -
clone size: -
J gene: TRBJ1-1
CDR3 protein: CASSRTDGLRNTEAFF
CDR3 DNA: TGTGCCAGCAGCAGGACAGATGGGCTCAGGAACACTGAAGCTTTCTTT

V gene: TRBV4-1
D gene: -
clone size: -
J gene: TRBJ1-1
CDR3 protein: CASSQRPQGSTEAFF
CDR3 DNA: TGCGCCAGCAGCCAACGTCCTCAGGGGAGCACTGAAGCTTTCTTT

V gene: TRBV7-8
D gene: -
clone size: -
J gene: TRBJ1-5
CDR3 protein: CASSSHPTRGDSNQPQHF
CDR3 DNA: TGTGCCAGCAGCTCACACCCTACCAGGGGAGATAGCAATCAGCCCCAGCATTTT

V gene: TRBV4-1
D gene: -
clone size: -
J gene: TRBJ1-1
CDR3 protein: CASSQKQVRGMWTEAFF
CDR3 DNA: TGCGCCAGCAGCCAAAAACAGGTGCGGGGTATGTGGACTGAAGCTTTCTTT

V gene: TRBV23-1
D gene: -
clone size: once
J gene: TRBJ2-5
CDR3 protein: CASSRGQETQYF
CDR3 DNA: TGCGCCAGCAGTAGGGGGCAAGAGACCCAGTACTTC

V gene: TRBV29-1
D gene: TRBD1
clone size: -
J gene: TRBJ1-1
CDR3 protein: CSVANRGNTEAFF
CDR3 DNA: TGCAGCGTTGCTAACAGGGGGAACACTGAAGCTTTCTTT

V gene: TRBV27
D gene: -
clone size: -
J gene: TRBJ2-2
CDR3 protein: CASTITMLLRELFF
CDR3 DNA: TGTGCCAGCACTATAACCATGCTTCTCCGGGAGCTGTTTTTT

V gene: TRBV11-2
D gene: TRBD2
clone size: -
J gene: TRBJ2-3
CDR3 protein: CASSSRRGVNTDTQYF
CDR3 DNA: TGTGCCAGCAGCTCGAGGCGGGGGGTAAACACAGATACGCAGTATTTT

V gene: TRBV6-1
D gene: TRBD1
clone size: -
J gene: TRBJ1-5
CDR3 protein: CASRLTGANQPQHF
CDR3 DNA: TGTGCCAGCAGATTAACAGGGGCTAATCAGCCCCAGCATTTT

V gene: TRBV4-3
D gene: -
clone size: -
J gene: TRBJ1-4
CDR3 protein: CASSTGVLRDNEKLFF
CDR3 DNA: TGCGCCAGCAGCACGGGGGTATTGAGGGATAATGAAAAACTGTTTTTT

V gene: TRBV29-1
D gene: TRBD1
clone size: few
J gene: TRBJ2-5
CDR3 protein: CSVEAYLRQGAGREETQYF
CDR3 DNA: TGCAGCGTTGAAGCCTATTTACGACAGGGGGCAGGGCGGGAAGAGACCCAGTACTTC

V gene: TRBV10-2
D gene: TRBD1
clone size: -
J gene: TRBJ2-7
CDR3 protein: CASSRDRSYEQYF
CDR3 DNA: TGCGCCAGCAGTAGGGACAGGTCCTACGAGCAGTACTTC

V gene: TRBV4-3
D gene: -
clone size: -
J gene: TRBJ1-1
CDR3 protein: CASSQDIRAYTEAFF
CDR3 DNA: TGCGCCAGCAGCCAAGATATACGAGCCTACACTGAAGCTTTCTTT

V gene: TRBV4-1
D gene: -
clone size: -
J gene: TRBJ1-4
CDR3 protein: CASSHTRNGSMDEKLFF
CDR3 DNA: TGCGCCAGCAGCCACACCCGAAATGGGAGTATGGATGAAAAACTGTTTTTT

V gene: TRBV5-1
D gene: -
clone size: -
J gene: TRBJ2-4
CDR3 protein: CASSLGVIAKNIQYF
CDR3 DNA: TGCGCCAGCAGCTTGGGCGTAATAGCCAAAAACATTCAGTACTTC

V gene: TRBV2
D gene: TRBD1
clone size: -
J gene: TRBJ1-4
CDR3 protein: CASSDNPRDRGRVANEKLFF
CDR3 DNA: TGTGCCAGCAGTGATAACCCCCGGGACAGGGGGCGGGTAGCTAATGAAAAACTGTTTTTT

V gene: TRBV27
D gene: -
clone size: -
J gene: TRBJ2-6
CDR3 protein: CASRGQANVLTF
CDR3 DNA: TGTGCCAGCCGGGGACAGGCCAACGTCCTGACTTTC

V gene: TRBV7-2
D gene: -
clone size: -
J gene: TRBJ1-2
CDR3 protein: CASSLQGFDYGYTF
CDR3 DNA: TGTGCCAGCAGCCTGCAGGGCTTTGACTATGGCTACACCTTC

V gene: TRBV28
D gene: TRBD1
clone size: -
J gene: TRBJ1-3
CDR3 protein: CASRPGTGTNTIYF
CDR3 DNA: TGTGCCAGCAGGCCCGGGACAGGGACAAACACCATATATTTT

V gene: TRBV6-5
D gene: TRBD1
clone size: few
J gene: TRBJ1-2
CDR3 protein: CASSYSQDRDHGYTF
CDR3 DNA: TGTGCCAGCAGTTACTCGCAGGACAGGGACCATGGCTACACCTTC

V gene: TRBV6-1
D gene: TRBD1
clone size: few
J gene: TRBJ1-2
CDR3 protein: CASSERGPCPGYTF
CDR3 DNA: TGTGCCAGCAGTGAAAGGGGGCCGTGTCCTGGCTACACCTTC

V gene: TRBV9
D gene: -
clone size: -
J gene: TRBJ2-5
CDR3 protein: CASTRGPSQETQYF
CDR3 DNA: TGTGCCAGCACCCGAGGGCCAAGCCAAGAGACCCAGTACTTC

V gene: TRBV5-1
D gene: -
clone size: -
J gene: TRBJ1-4
CDR3 protein: CASKTGYATNEKLFF
CDR3 DNA: TGCGCCAGCAAAACAGGGTATGCAACTAATGAAAAACTGTTTTTT

V gene: TRBV9
D gene: -
clone size: once
J gene: TRBJ1-2
CDR3 protein: CASSPSQGSDGYTF
CDR3 DNA: TGTGCCAGCAGCCCTTCCCAGGGTTCAGATGGCTACACCTTC

V gene: TRBV2
D gene: TRBD1
clone size: -
J gene: TRBJ1-2
CDR3 protein: CASSRGTGRRFYGYTF
CDR3 DNA: TGTGCCAGCAGTCGAGGGACAGGGAGAAGATTCTATGGCTACACCTTC

V gene: TRBV4-3
D gene: -
clone size: -
J gene: TRBJ1-1
CDR3 protein: CASSQEGSGRGNTEAFF
CDR3 DNA: TGCGCCAGCAGCCAAGAGGGGAGCGGCAGGGGGAACACTGAAGCTTTCTTT

V gene: TRBV11-2
D gene: -
clone size: -
J gene: TRBJ2-3
CDR3 protein: CASSLDPEGPTDTQYF
CDR3 DNA: TGTGCCAGCAGCTTAGATCCGGAGGGCCCCACAGATACGCAGTATTTT

V gene: TRBV14
D gene: -
clone size: -
J gene: TRBJ1-1
CDR3 protein: CASSQDLGASTEAFF
CDR3 DNA: TGTGCCAGCAGCCAAGATTTAGGGGCCTCCACTGAAGCTTTCTTT

V gene: TRBV5-4
D gene: TRBD1
clone size: -
J gene: TRBJ1-5
CDR3 protein: CASSLEGAGQPQHF
CDR3 DNA: TGTGCCAGCAGCTTGGAGGGGGCAGGTCAGCCCCAGCATTTT

V gene: TRBV4-1
D gene: TRBD1
clone size: -
J gene: TRBJ1-1
CDR3 protein: CASSQDGQGARTEAFF
CDR3 DNA: TGCGCCAGCAGCCAAGATGGCCAGGGGGCGCGCACTGAAGCTTTCTTT

V gene: TRBV19
D gene: TRBD1
clone size: -
J gene: TRBJ1-2
CDR3 protein: CASSITGQGGGYTF
CDR3 DNA: TGTGCCAGTAGTATAACGGGACAGGGTGGAGGCTACACCTTC